Below are 24 T cell receptor beta chains sequenced from a single sample in a study of T cell repertoires in cytomegalovirus infection. TCRdb used MiXCR to reprocess the reads, holding one entry per CDR3 protein. Among about 360,000 distinct CDR3 sequences listed, approximately 18% were seen once. The sample was PBMCs. The receptors were gathered from a human donor in good health (CMV status not recorded). Some clones in this sample may be carry-over from other donors' samples.

This chain joins TRBV18 and TRBJ1-5, with D maybe TRBD1 (5 bases). V was shortened by 3 bases and J by 0 bases, with 9 bases between the two germline ends. CDR3 length equals 15 residues. Germline CDR1 and CDR2: KGHSH and LQKENI. The CDR3 loop reads CASSPKGYSNQPQHF. The CDR3 DNA reads as TGTGCCAGCTCACCTAAGGGGTATAGCAATCAGCCCCAGCATTTT. Variable domain in full (rest from reference TRBV18 and TRBJ1-5): NAGVMQNPRHLVRRRGQEARLRCSPMKGHSHVYWYRQLPEEGLKFMVYLQKENIIDESGMPKERFSAEFPKEGPSILRIQQVVRGDSAAYFCASSPKGYSNQPQHFGDGTRLSIL.

The rearrangement links TRBV7-2 to TRBJ2-2, with D possibly TRBD2 on 6 matching bases. CDR3 size: 14 residues. CDR1 is SGHTA, CDR2 FQGNSA, per germline. Trimming left V 3 bases short and J 1 base short, with 6 bases between. CDR3 nucleotides: TGTGCCAGCAGCTTTAGCGGGAACACCGGGGAGCTGTTTTTT. It translates to CASSFSGNTGELFF.

The gene calls are TRBV11-2 and TRBJ2-5, with D perhaps matching TRBD1 or TRBD2 (7 bases each). The germline gives CDR1 SGHAT, CDR2 FQNNGV. V lost 8 bases and J lost 7, with 23 bases in between. CDR3 length: 15 amino acids. The CDR3 DNA reads as TGTGCCAGCCCCAGGGGGGGGCGCCTGAGGGGGACCCAGTACTTC. The encoded protein is CASPRGGRLRGTQYF.

Concerning this clonotype: Being one base from a much bigger clone, this may be a read error. This sequence joins TRBV5-6 and TRBJ2-5; TRBD1 aligns across 8 bases. This CDR3 region has 12 residues. The V gene's germline CDR1 is SGHDT and CDR2 YYEEEE. The CDR3 loop is CVSVTGVETQYF. In nucleotides, the CDR3 is TGTGTCAGCGTGACAGGGGTGGAGACCCAGTACTTC. Using reference TRBV5-6 and TRBJ2-5 for the parts outside the CDR3, the full variable domain is DAGVTQSPTHLIKTRGQQVTLRCSPKSGHDTVSWYQQALGQGPQFIFQYYEEEERQRGNFPDRFSGHQFPNYSSELNVNALLLGDSALYLCVSVTGVETQYFGPGTRLLVL.

This clonotype was observed at least ten times. The rearrangement uses TRBV7-9 and TRBJ2-1; D tentatively fits TRBD1 or TRBD2 (5 bases each). V lost 5 bases and J 3 bases, leaving 20 bases between the germline ends. This CDR3 is built from 17 residues. Germline V gives CDR1 SEHNR, CDR2 FQNEAQ (reference sequence). The CDR3 nucleotides read TGTGCCAGCAGCCCCCCGGCGGGCTCCCAGGGCTACAATGAGCAGTTCTTC. Its protein product is CASSPPAGSQGYNEQFF.

The rearrangement joins TRBV11-2 to TRBJ1-1; D unclear. CDR1 and CDR2 (germline): SGHAT, FQNNGV. The ends were cut back, 6 bases at V and 5 bases at J, with 13 bases in the middle. The CDR3 length is 13 residues. CDR3 DNA: TGTGCCAGCAGTCTCCCGGTTGGAACTGAAGCTTTCTTT. As protein: CASSLPVGTEAFF.

This clonotype was counted between two and nine times. This chain's CDR3 is CASSQDILAGGPEQFF. The CDR3 DNA follows: TGTGCCAGCAGCCAAGATATCCTAGCGGGAGGCCCTGAGCAGTTCTTC. The chain couples TRBV3-1 to TRBJ2-1, with 11 positions matching TRBD2. The CDR3 loop spans 16 amino acids. Germline lookup yields CDR1 LGHDT and CDR2 YNNKEL (reference sequence). The J segment lost 9 bases and the V segment lost 0 bases, leaving 7 bases of the junction unmatched.

J is TRBJ2-7 and V is TRBV19, with D unresolved. The V end was cut by 6 bases, the J end by 5 bases, with 14 bases between. This CDR3 region has 13 residues. Per germline, CDR1 LNHDA and CDR2 SQIVND (reference sequence). The DNA of the CDR3 is TGTGCCAGTAGCCTGGGCCCCTTTGACGAGCAGTACTTC. It translates to CASSLGPFDEQYF.

This clonotype turned up a few times. The genes are TRBV28 and TRBJ2-5; D may match TRBD1 or TRBD2 (5 bases each). Trimming removed 6 bases from V and 4 bases from J, with 21 bases in between. Germline V gene lookup returns CDR1 MDHEN and CDR2 SYDVKM. This CDR3 is 16 amino acids long. CDR3 sequence: CASRRADSFSAETQYF. The CDR3 DNA reads as TGTGCCAGCAGGCGGGCCGACAGTTTTTCTGCAGAGACCCAGTACTTC.

The rearrangement uses TRBV5-5 and TRBJ2-5, with TRBD1 matching over 8 bases. Germline CDR1 is SGHKS and CDR2 is YYEKEE (reference sequence). J lost 0 bases, V lost 2 bases, and 21 bases had no gene match. CDR3 length: 21 amino acids. The CDR3 coding sequence is TGTGCCAGCAGCTTAATCAGGGTATCGACAGGGGACCCGTTCTACCAAGAGACCCAGTACTTC. Protein: CASSLIRVSTGDPFYQETQYF.

This clonotype appeared a few times. CDR3 nucleotide sequence: TGTGCCAGCAGCTTAGTTATTAGCTCCGGGGAGCTGTTTTTT. Translated: CASSLVISSGELFF. V gene TRBV7-2 combines with J gene TRBJ2-2; D is undetermined. V dropped 1 base and J dropped 6 bases, with 9 bases sitting between them. The CDR3 is made up of 14 amino acids. Germline V gene data show CDR1 as SGHTA and CDR2 as FQGNSA.

This clonotype came up a few times. V and J are TRBV25-1 and TRBJ1-5; D perhaps matches TRBD1 (5 bases). Trimming removed 5 bases at V and 3 bases at J, with 11 bases between. CDR1 is MGHDK, CDR2 SYGVNS, per germline. The CDR3 is made up of 14 amino acids. Here the CDR3 DNA reads TGTGCCAGCAGTCAGGGAGGGAACAATCAGCCCCAGCATTTT. It codes for CASSQGGNNQPQHF.

The chain couples TRBV2 to TRBJ1-5; 10 bases are a match to TRBD1. The CDR3 covers 19 residues. V dropped 0 bases and J dropped 0; count of bases not matched to a gene: 8. Per the germline V gene, CDR1 is SNHLY and CDR2 is FYNNEI. This CDR3 is CASSEAGTGALYSNQPQHF. CDR3 nucleotide sequence: TGTGCCAGCAGTGAAGCTGGGACAGGGGCCCTTTATAGCAATCAGCCCCAGCATTTT. The full variable domain, in which reference TRBV2 and TRBJ1-5 provide the parts outside the CDR3, is EPEVTQTPSHQVTQMGQEVILRCVPISNHLYFYWYRQILGQKVEFLVSFYNNEISEKSEIFDDQFSVERPDGSNFTLKIRSTKLEDSAMYFCASSEAGTGALYSNQPQHFGDGTRLSIL.

This clonotype was counted between two and nine times. The gene calls are TRBV12-3 or TRBV12-4 and TRBJ1-3; D unclear. The CDR3 covers 14 residues. V dropped 8 bases and J dropped 1 base, with 12 bases sitting between them. CDR3 amino acids: CASAGGGSGNTIYF. CDR3 DNA: TGTGCCAGCGCCGGTGGAGGGTCTGGAAACACCATATATTTT.

This clonotype was counted many times. V gene TRBV7-8 combines with J gene TRBJ2-7; 10 nucleotides match TRBD1. The V and J ends lost 1 base and 4 bases, in that order; junction bases with no gene match: 10. The CDR3 totals 17 residues. From germline, CDR1 is SGHVS and CDR2 FQNEAQ. This CDR3 is CASSLGKTWTGGYEQYF. CDR3 in DNA: TGTGCCAGCAGCTTAGGCAAGACTTGGACAGGGGGGTACGAGCAGTACTTC.

The chain links TRBV25-1 to TRBJ2-1; unclear D gene. The V gene's germline CDR1 is MGHDK and CDR2 SYGVNS. This CDR3 contains 17 residues. The germline V and J ends were trimmed by 2 bases and 1 base, with 15 bases remaining between them. CDR3 residues: CASSELGKTSSYNEQFF. The CDR3 DNA reads TGTGCCAGCAGTGAACTGGGTAAGACCTCTTCCTACAATGAGCAGTTCTTC.

This clonotype was seen only a few times. This chain uses TRBV29-1 with TRBJ2-7, with D perhaps matching TRBD1 (5 bases). CDR3 length: 11 residues. The ends were cut back, 3 bases at V and 2 bases at J, with 5 bases in the middle. Germline V lookup: CDR1 SQVTM, CDR2 ANQGSEA. DNA of the CDR3: TGCAGCGTTGAGGACACCTACGAGCAGTACTTC. Translated: CSVEDTYEQYF.

In its sample, this clonotype was seen many times. CDR3 protein: CASSFGNDHTDTQYF. For the CDR3, the DNA is TGTGCCAGCAGCTTTGGGAACGACCACACAGATACGCAGTATTTT. The V call is TRBV5-4, the J call TRBJ2-3; D gene ambiguous. The CDR3 spans 15 residues. Per the germline V gene, CDR1 is SGHNT and CDR2 is YYREEE (reference sequence). Trimming left V 2 bases short and J 2 bases short, with 12 bases between.

This clonotype was seen only a few times. The chain recombines TRBV10-3 with TRBJ1-1; 7 nucleotides align to TRBD1. Germline CDR1 is ENHRY and CDR2 is SYGVKD. J was trimmed by 7 bases and V by 10 bases; bases with no gene match: 12. The CDR3 covers 13 residues. The CDR3 reads CATSNRDRNEAFF. CDR3 DNA sequence: TGTGCCACCTCAAACCGGGACAGAAATGAAGCTTTCTTT.

This clonotype was observed many times. The rearrangement uses TRBV19 and TRBJ1-2; a weak D match, TRBD1 (6 bases). Germline values: CDR1 LNHDA, CDR2 SQIVND (reference sequence). The CDR3 extends over 13 amino acids. Trimming took 9 bases from V and 4 from J, leaving 15 bases between them. CDR3 bases: TGTGCCAGCCCGGACAGAGCTAGCTATGGCTACACCTTC. As protein: CASPDRASYGYTF.

This clonotype was picked up many times. V gene TRBV7-2 combines with J gene TRBJ2-7; D might be TRBD2 (5 bases). Germline lookup yields CDR1 SGHTA and CDR2 FQGNSA. The CDR3 spans 14 residues. V lost 2 bases to trimming and J lost 0 bases, with 8 bases between them. The chain's CDR3 is CASSLLASSYEQYF. CDR3 DNA: TGTGCCAGCAGCTTACTAGCTAGCTCCTACGAGCAGTACTTC. Supplemented by reference TRBV7-2 and TRBJ2-7, the full variable domain reads GAGVSQSPSNKVTEKGKDVELRCDPISGHTALYWYRQSLGQGLEFLIYFQGNSAPDKSGLPSDRFSAERTGGSVSTLTIQRTQQEDSAVYLCASSLLASSYEQYFGPGTRLTVT.

This clonotype was observed many times. The chain combines TRBV7-2 with TRBJ1-4; no reliable D call. There are 15 residues in the CDR3. Trimming removed 4 bases at V and 0 bases at J, with 9 bases between. The germline CDR1 and CDR2 sequences are SGHTA and FQGNSA. DNA for the CDR3: TGTGCCAGCAGCTACAACAGTGCAACTAATGAAAAACTGTTTTTT. The encoded protein is CASSYNSATNEKLFF.

V usage is TRBV6-5 and J usage is TRBJ1-2, with 10 positions matching TRBD1. Germline V gene lookup returns CDR1 MNHEY and CDR2 SVGAGI. The junction had 11 bases not matched to a gene; V was cut back by 6 bases and J by 4 bases. The CDR3 consists of 16 residues. The CDR3 bases are TGTGCCAGCAGCCGCCTGGGACAGGGGAGGGTCTATGGCTACACCTTC. Translating it yields CASSRLGQGRVYGYTF.

There are a few counts of this clonotype. The V gene is TRBV14, the J gene TRBJ1-2, with TRBD1 identical over 8 bases. The CDR3 is 16 amino acids. The junction had 12 bases not matched to a gene; V was cut back by 1 base and J by 8 bases. Germline CDR1 SGHDN, CDR2 FVKESK. The CDR3 nucleotides read TGTGCCAGCAGCCAAGTTTCGGACAGGGCGCTTCTCGGCTACACCTTC. Encoded protein: CASSQVSDRALLGYTF.